This T cell receptor beta chain was identified in a study of T cells after yellow fever vaccination. This CDR3 is 14 amino acids long. Per the germline V gene, CDR1 is SQVTM and CDR2 is ANQGSEA. The ends lost 4 bases at V and 7 bases at J; junction bases unmatched: 8. This clonotype came up many times. TCRdb redid the calling of the 5' RACE reads with MiXCR, one entry per CDR3 protein. The data contain roughly 330,000 distinct CDR3 sequences, under 5% of them seen just once; the ten biggest clones take up roughly a quarter. The receptor's source is a man aged 18 to 29 who received the YFV17D yellow fever vaccine. The chain uses TRBV29-1 and TRBJ1-2; 11 nucleotides line up with TRBD1. The sequenced sample was PBMCs, obtained 5 days after the yellow fever booster vaccination. Written as DNA, the CDR3 is TGCAGCGTTGTGGGGGGACAGGGGGGTCGTGGCTACACCTTC. Translation: CSVVGGQGGRGYTF.